This T cell receptor beta chain was identified in a study of T-cell memory formation after mild COVID-19. The overall study: TCR clusters largely stayed donor specific. The study, taken as a whole, reports: The appearance of some responding clones in pre-infection memory suggested that cross-reactive memory joined.

TCRdb re-called the 5' RACE reads with MiXCR, one entry per CDR3 protein. The table lists some 410,000 distinct CDR3 sequences, more than 20% of them singletons. Trimming removed 6 bases at V and 3 bases at J, with 11 bases between. The CDR3 length is 14 residues. This clonotype was detected only a few times. The antigen is not known. The V call is TRBV12-3 or TRBV12-4, the J call TRBJ2-2; D possibly matches TRBD1 or TRBD2 (7 bases each). The sample comprised PBMCs or a T cell subset sorted from them (not recorded which). The sequence was obtained from an adult woman who had mild COVID-19 (a few samples of this study predate the infection). Cell type and time point are not known. CDR3 in amino acids: CASSPGGDTGELFF. The CDR3 DNA sequence: TGTGCCAGCAGCCCAGGGGGGGACACCGGGGAGCTGTTTTTT.